These 9 T cell receptor beta chains were all obtained from the same sample, sequenced in a study of cytomegalovirus exposure and HLA in healthy donors. PCR amplification relied on 60 Vbeta primers (plus 13 Jbeta primers). The data were produced by immunoSEQ multiplex PCR, yet TCRdb's version contains in-frame clones alone and is incomplete. Of roughly 150,000 clones listed, around 75% are singletons. The sample taken for sequencing was PBMCs. These receptors originate from a female donor in good health and CMV-seronegative.

This clone was picked up one time. The chain's CDR3 is CASSLRGTETQYF. In nucleotides, the CDR3 is TGTGCCAGCAGTTTGCGGGGGACGGAGACCCAGTACTTC. The chain links TRBV28 to TRBJ2-5, with TRBD2 identical over 7 bases. Germline V gene data show CDR1 as MDHEN and CDR2 as SYDVKM. With V trimmed by 3 bases and J by 5 bases, 3 bases remained unmatched. The CDR3 extends over 13 amino acids. Based on the CDR3 plus reference TRBV28 and TRBJ2-5, the full variable domain is DVKVTQSSRYLVKRTGEKVFLECVQDMDHENMFWYRQDPGLGLRLIYFSYDVKMKEKGDIPEGYSVSREKKERFSLILESASTNQTSMYLCASSLRGTETQYFGPGTRLLVL.

This sequence joins TRBV9 and TRBJ1-5; the match to TRBD1 covers 7 bases. CDR1 SGDLS and CDR2 YYNGEE come from the germline V gene. V trimming: 4 bases; J trimming: 3 bases; junction bases outside the gene matches: 7. The CDR3 is 15 residues long. The CDR3 DNA follows: TGTGCCAGCAGCCATACAGGGGAGCTCAATCAGCCCCAGCATTTT. It is translated as CASSHTGELNQPQHF. The variable domain in full, with the rest retrieved from reference TRBV9 and TRBJ1-5, is DSGVTQTPKHLITATGQRVTLRCSPRSGDLSVYWYQQSLDQGLQFLIQYYNGEERAKGNILERFSAQQFPDLHSELNLSSLELGDSALYFCASSHTGELNQPQHFGDGTRLSIL.

CDR3 amino acids: CASSEGYSNQPQHF. The CDR3 bases are TGTGCCAGCAGTGAAGGTTATAGCAATCAGCCCCAGCATTTT. The chain carries TRBV6-1 and TRBJ1-5; D ambiguous. The CDR3 spans 14 residues. Germline CDR1 MNHNS, CDR2 SASEGT. The V end lost 1 base, the J end lost 0 bases, and 4 bases lay between the germline ends.

The J gene is TRBJ1-4, the V gene TRBV19, with 9 bases lining up with TRBD1. Losses at the gene ends were 6 bases for V and 0 bases for J; bases not matched to a gene: 2. The CDR3 has 15 residues. CDR1 and CDR2 (germline): LNHDA, SQIVND (reference sequence). This CDR3 is CASSRQGATNEKLFF. The CDR3 DNA reads as TGTGCCAGTAGCCGACAGGGGGCAACTAATGAAAAACTGTTTTTT.

The chain employs TRBV9 and TRBJ1-2; 8 positions agree with TRBD1. The germline gives CDR1 SGDLS, CDR2 YYNGEE. V trimming: 0 bases; J trimming: 4 bases; junction bases outside the gene matches: 5. This CDR3 comprises 15 residues. CDR3: CASSVADRDSYGYTF. The CDR3 DNA follows: TGTGCCAGCAGCGTAGCGGACAGGGACTCCTATGGCTACACCTTC.

The chain links TRBV4-3 to TRBJ2-6, with D possibly matching TRBD2 (5 bases). Germline V gene lookup returns CDR1 LGHNA and CDR2 YSLEER. V gave up 1 base and J gave up 1 base, with 14 bases separating them. This CDR3 is built from 18 residues. CDR3 loop: CASSQAPHTRSGANVLTF. The CDR3 DNA sequence: TGCGCCAGCAGCCAAGCCCCACATACTAGGTCTGGGGCCAACGTCCTGACTTTC.

This clone appeared a single time. V and J are TRBV27 and TRBJ2-2; no clear D. Deletions cut 4 bases from V and 2 bases from J, with 5 bases between. Germline V gene lookup returns CDR1 MNHEY and CDR2 SMNVEV (reference sequence). The CDR3 is 13 residues long. This CDR3 reads CASSSLNTGELFF. As DNA, the CDR3 is TGTGCCAGCAGTTCCTTAAACACCGGGGAGCTGTTTTTT.

The V gene is TRBV9, the J gene TRBJ2-3, with 7 bases that match TRBD2. The CDR3 length is 14 residues. Trimming took 3 bases from V and 2 from J; bases not matched to a gene: 3. The germline gives CDR1 SGDLS, CDR2 YYNGEE. This CDR3 is CASSAGGNTDTQYF. The CDR3 DNA reads as TGTGCCAGCAGCGCGGGGGGAAACACAGATACGCAGTATTTT.

This chain uses TRBV5-6 with TRBJ2-7, with D perhaps TRBD2 (6 bases). V lost 0 bases to trimming and J lost 2 bases, with 6 bases between them. In germline, CDR1 is SGHDT, CDR2 YYEEEE. CDR3 length equals 13 residues. The CDR3 nucleotides read TGTGCCAGCAGCTTGGGGAGGGCCTACGAGCAGTACTTC. This encodes CASSLGRAYEQYF. Combining the CDR3 with reference TRBV5-6 and TRBJ2-7 gives the whole variable domain DAGVTQSPTHLIKTRGQQVTLRCSPKSGHDTVSWYQQALGQGPQFIFQYYEEEERQRGNFPDRFSGHQFPNYSSELNVNALLLGDSALYLCASSLGRAYEQYFGPGTRLTVT.